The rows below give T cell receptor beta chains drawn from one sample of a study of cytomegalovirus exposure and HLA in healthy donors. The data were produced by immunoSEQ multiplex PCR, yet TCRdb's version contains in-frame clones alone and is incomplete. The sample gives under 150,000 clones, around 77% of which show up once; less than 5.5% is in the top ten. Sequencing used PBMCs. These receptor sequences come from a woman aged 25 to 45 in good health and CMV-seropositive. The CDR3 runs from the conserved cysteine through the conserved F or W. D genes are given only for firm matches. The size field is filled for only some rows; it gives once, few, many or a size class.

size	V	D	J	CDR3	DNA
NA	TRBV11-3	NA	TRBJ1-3	CASSLAIAGNTIYF	TGTGCCAGCAGCTTAGCTATAGCTGGAAACACCATATATTTT
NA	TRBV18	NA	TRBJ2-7	CASSPWGSPYEQYF	TGTGCCAGCTCACCATGGGGCAGCCCCTACGAGCAGTACTTC
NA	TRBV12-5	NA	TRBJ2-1	CASGRVTGELRSYNEQFF	TGTGCTAGTGGCCGCGTAACGGGAGAGTTAAGGTCCTACAATGAGCAGTTCTTC
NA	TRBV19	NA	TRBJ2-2	CASSNSGGRIGTGELFF	TGTGCCAGTAGCAACTCAGGGGGGCGAATTGGAACCGGGGAGCTGTTTTTT
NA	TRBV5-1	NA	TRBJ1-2	CASSLAYEGSDGYTF	TGCGCCAGCAGCTTGGCCTATGAGGGTAGCGATGGCTACACCTTC
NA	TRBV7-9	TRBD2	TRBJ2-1	CSSSLRVSGGLYEQFF	TGTTCCAGCAGCTTAAGGGTTAGCGGGGGTTTATATGAGCAGTTCTTC
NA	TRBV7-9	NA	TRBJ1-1	CSSSLELRNTEAFF	TGTTCCAGCAGCTTAGAACTTCGGAACACTGAAGCTTTCTTT
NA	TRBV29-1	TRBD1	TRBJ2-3	CSAGRQGITDTQYF	TGCAGCGCGGGCCGACAGGGGATCACAGATACGCAGTATTTT
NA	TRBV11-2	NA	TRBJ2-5	CASSLVMTEETQYF	TGTGCCAGCAGCTTAGTAATGACAGAGGAGACCCAGTACTTC
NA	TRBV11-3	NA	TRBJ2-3	CASSLGRSTDTQYF	TGTGCCAGCAGCTTAGGGAGATCGACAGATACGCAGTATTTT
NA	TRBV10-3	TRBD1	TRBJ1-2	CAISDSGQETYGYTF	TGTGCCATCAGTGATTCGGGACAGGAGACCTATGGCTACACCTTC
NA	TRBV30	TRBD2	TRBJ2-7	CAWSPYPRREVEQYF	TGTGCCTGGAGTCCCTACCCGCGGCGGGAGGTCGAGCAGTACTTC
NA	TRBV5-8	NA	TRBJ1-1	CASSLAGGLNTEAFF	TGTGCCAGCAGCTTGGCCGGCGGACTCAACACTGAAGCTTTCTTT
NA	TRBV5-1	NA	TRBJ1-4	CASSPAVNEKLFF	TGCGCCAGCAGTCCTGCGGTTAATGAAAAACTGTTTTTT
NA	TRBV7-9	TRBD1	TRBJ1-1	CASSSGQGKNTEAFF	TGTGCCAGCAGCTCAGGACAGGGGAAGAACACTGAAGCTTTCTTT
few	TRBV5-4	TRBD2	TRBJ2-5	CASSPGTTQETQYF	TGTGCCAGCAGCCCGGGGACTACCCAAGAGACCCAGTACTTC
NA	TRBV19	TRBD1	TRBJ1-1	CASSIDHRGRIKVNTEAFF	TGTGCCAGTAGTATAGATCACAGGGGGCGAATTAAGGTGAACACTGAAGCTTTCTTT
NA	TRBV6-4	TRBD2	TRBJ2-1	CASSEGNLAGGNEQFF	TGTGCCAGCAGTGAAGGGAACCTAGCGGGGGGCAATGAGCAGTTCTTC